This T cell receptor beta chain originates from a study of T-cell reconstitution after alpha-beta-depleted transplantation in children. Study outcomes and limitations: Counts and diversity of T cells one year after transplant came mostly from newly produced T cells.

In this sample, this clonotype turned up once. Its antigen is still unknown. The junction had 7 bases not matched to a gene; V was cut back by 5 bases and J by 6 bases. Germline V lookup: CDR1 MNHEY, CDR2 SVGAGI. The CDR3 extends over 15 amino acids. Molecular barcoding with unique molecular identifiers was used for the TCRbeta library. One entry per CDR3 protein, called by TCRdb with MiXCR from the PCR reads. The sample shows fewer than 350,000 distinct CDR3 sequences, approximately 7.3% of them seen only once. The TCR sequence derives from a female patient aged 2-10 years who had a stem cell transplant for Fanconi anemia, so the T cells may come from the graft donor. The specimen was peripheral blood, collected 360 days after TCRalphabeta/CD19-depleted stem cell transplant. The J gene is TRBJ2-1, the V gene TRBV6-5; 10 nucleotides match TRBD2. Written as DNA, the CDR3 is TGTGCCAGCAGTACTAGCGGGACGAACACCAATGAGCAGTTCTTC. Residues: CASSTSGTNTNEQFF.